Listed below are T cell receptor beta chains from one sample, sequenced in a study of T cell clonotyping in hematopoietic cell transplantation. The method was immunoSEQ multiplex PCR; TCRdb's version includes in-frame clones alone and lacks a portion of them. The sample holds about 16,000 clones; roughly 88% are singletons and the top ten take 3.5% to 4.5%. The sequenced sample was peripheral blood mononuclear cells. These receptors were collected from a woman aged 40-49 years in good health. Some clones in this sample may be carry-over from other donors' samples. Both conserved end residues are part of each CDR3. The order of the fields is D gene, V gene, CDR3 protein. D genes are given only for firm matches.

TRBD1,TRBV5-6,CASSLTGEVAFF
NA,TRBV5-5,CASSSSGVANYGYTF
NA,TRBV7-8,CASSPRTGNAFF
NA,TRBV27,CASSPDPGGEDEQYF
TRBD2,TRBV7-9,CASSSAGAYNEQFF
TRBD1,TRBV5-6,CASSFQGAAYEQYF
TRBD1,TRBV30,CAWSPGQGNEKLFF
TRBD2,TRBV7-3,CASSESGPGGYEQYF
TRBD1,TRBV4-1,CASSHLGTGDTGELFF
NA,TRBV7-6,CASSLGRNYGYTF
NA,TRBV10-3,CAGLPFDGYTF
TRBD2,TRBV6-1,CASSARGGAILNTGELFF
TRBD1,TRBV5-4,CASSKFFRDRGNYGYTF
NA,TRBV20-1,CSVVRLETQYF
NA,TRBV19,CASSRDFQETQYF
NA,TRBV30,CAWGGSYGYTF
NA,TRBV7-2,CASSLKGHKNGYTF
TRBD1,TRBV28,CASSNRGRNEKLFF
TRBD2,TRBV5-1,CASSPSGKVGHEQFF
NA,TRBV2,CASSEGGHRNEKLFF
TRBD1,TRBV6-5,CASRPPGGYGYTF
TRBD1,TRBV30,CAWSDRGQGRSYGYTF
NA,TRBV28,CASSPPGVQETQYF
TRBD1,TRBV7-3,CASSPDRGETQYF